These 29 T cell receptor beta chains came from one sample sequenced in a study of blood T cells in healthy people across ages. Then a second PCR, running about 6 to 12 cycles, was carried out with a sample-barcoded 5' primer and a J-beta primer mix. TCRdb itself ran the 5' RACE reads through MiXCR, one entry per CDR3 protein. The data contain about 940,000 distinct CDR3 sequences, under 50% of them singletons. Sequences were obtained from blood. Source of these receptors: a man aged 25 to 40 in good health.

This clonotype was found a few times. The gene calls are TRBV20-1 and TRBJ1-6; D possibly corresponds to TRBD1 (6 bases). CDR3 length equals 17 residues. Germline loops: CDR1 DFQATT, CDR2 SNEGSKA (reference sequence). V dropped 2 bases and J dropped 5 bases, with 19 bases sitting between them. The CDR3 region is CSARPPGAGANNSPLHF. CDR3 DNA: TGCAGTGCTAGACCGCCGGGGGCAGGGGCGAATAATTCACCCCTCCACTTT.

This sequence joins TRBV20-1 and TRBJ1-4; D might be TRBD1 (5 bases). The CDR3 covers 11 residues. The V gene's germline CDR1 is DFQATT and CDR2 SNEGSKA (reference sequence). V was clipped by 0 bases and J by 13 bases, with 9 bases between them. CDR3 in amino acids: CSARDRRGLFF. CDR3 coding DNA: TGCAGTGCTAGAGATCGTAGGGGACTGTTTTTT.

This clonotype was seen a few times. The J gene is TRBJ2-7, the V gene TRBV12-3 or TRBV12-4; the match to TRBD1 covers 7 bases. J lost 2 bases, V lost 5 bases, and 6 bases had no gene match. This CDR3 is 14 amino acids long. This CDR3 reads CASSGIGTAYEQYF. The DNA for the CDR3 is TGTGCCAGCAGTGGGATCGGGACAGCCTACGAGCAGTACTTC.

This clonotype is a singleton in its sample. The chain joins TRBV7-6 to TRBJ1-3; D may be TRBD1 (5 bases). V was clipped by 5 bases and J by 4 bases, with 12 bases between them. Germline CDR1 SGHVS, CDR2 FNYEAQ. The CDR3 runs to 14 residues. CDR3 sequence reads: CASSRDLYGNTIYF. The CDR3 coding sequence is TGTGCCAGCAGCCGGGACCTCTACGGAAACACCATATATTTT.

The sample holds a few counts of this clonotype. This chain's CDR3 is CASSPSRETDTQYF. As DNA, the CDR3 is TGTGCCAGCAGCCCGAGCAGAGAGACAGATACGCAGTATTTT. V gene TRBV7-9 combines with J gene TRBJ2-3, with unresolved D. From germline, CDR1 is SEHNR and CDR2 FQNEAQ (reference sequence). The length of the CDR3 is 14 residues. Trimming took off 5 bases at V and 3 bases at J, with 12 bases between the two ends.

The J gene is TRBJ2-6, the V gene TRBV7-2; no reliable D call. The CDR3 covers 17 residues. Trimming removed 0 bases at V and 0 bases at J, with 9 bases between. The germline V gene encodes CDR1 SGHTA and CDR2 FQGNSA. The CDR3 bases are TGTGCCAGCAGCTTAGCGTACTTGAACTCTGGGGCCAACGTCCTGACTTTC. Amino acid sequence: CASSLAYLNSGANVLTF.

This clonotype has just a few counts. The chain carries TRBV20-1 and TRBJ1-2, with a tentative D call TRBD1 (6 bases). Trimming took 6 bases from V and 8 from J, leaving 13 bases between them. CDR3 length: 11 residues. Germline values: CDR1 DFQATT, CDR2 SNEGSKA (reference sequence). CDR3 region: CSALTGPGYTF. The CDR3 bases are TGCAGTGCGCTAACAGGGCCAGGCTACACCTTC.

This clonotype has only one observation. The rearrangement uses TRBV18 and TRBJ1-4, with TRBD1 identical over 7 bases. This CDR3 contains 16 residues. V was clipped by 3 bases and J by 2 bases; unmatched bases: 6. Germline CDR1 reads KGHSH; CDR2 reads LQKENI. Here the CDR3 DNA reads TGTGCCAGCTCACCGCCGGACAGGTCCACTAATGAAAAACTGTTTTTT. Its protein is CASSPPDRSTNEKLFF.

Remarks on this clonotype: One junction end disagrees with the germline gene, perhaps due to a read error. The chain recombines TRBV20-1 with TRBJ1-6; D unresolved. The CDR3 is 14 amino acids. CDR1 and CDR2 from the germline V gene are DFQATT and SNEGSKA (reference sequence). CDR3 residues: CSARDSGYNSPPHF. The CDR3 DNA sequence: TGCAGTGCTAGAGATTCGGGGTATAATTCACCCCCCCACTTT.

This clonotype was seen once. The chain is built from TRBV29-1 and TRBJ2-7; a possible D gene is TRBD1 (5 bases). V lost 7 bases and J 0 bases, leaving 19 bases between the germline ends. Germline CDR1 SQVTM, CDR2 ANQGSEA. The CDR3 covers 15 residues. The CDR3 is CSAGAVGRSSYEQYF. The CDR3 DNA reads as TGCAGCGCTGGGGCCGTTGGCAGAAGCTCCTACGAGCAGTACTTC.

The CDR3 DNA is TGTGCCAGCAGCATATGGGGACTAGCGGAGGGAGAGACCCAGTACTTC. Translating gives CASSIWGLAEGETQYF. The chain employs TRBV7-9 and TRBJ2-5, with 11 bases matching TRBD2. V shed 5 bases and J 4 bases; nucleotides not matched to a gene: 9. CDR1 is SEHNR and CDR2 is FQNEAQ in the germline V gene (reference sequence). CDR3 length: 16 residues.

This clonotype came up a few times. This chain uses TRBV18 with TRBJ2-7; D call uncertain. Per germline, CDR1 KGHSH and CDR2 LQKENI. V was cut by 1 base and J by 5 bases, with 15 bases left in between. This CDR3 spans 15 amino acids. The CDR3 sequence is CASSPLTLTPDEQYF. CDR3 nucleotides: TGTGCCAGCTCACCACTTACCCTTACTCCCGACGAGCAGTACTTC.

The CDR3 DNA follows: TGTGCCAGCAGTCCCTGGACTAGCGGGGGGGGTGAGCAGTTCTTC. Its translation: CASSPWTSGGGEQFF. The chain joins TRBV27 to TRBJ2-1; 15 bases fit TRBD2. From germline, CDR1 is MNHEY and CDR2 SMNVEV (reference sequence). The CDR3 consists of 15 residues. With V trimmed by 5 bases and J by 9 bases, 5 bases remained unmatched.

This chain links TRBV7-9 with TRBJ1-2; TRBD1 is a possible D gene (6 bases). The CDR3 spans 13 residues. Germline V lookup: CDR1 SEHNR, CDR2 FQNEAQ (reference sequence). Trimming left V 5 bases short and J 0 bases short, with 7 bases between. The CDR3 DNA follows: TGTGCCAGCAGCCGACAGGCTAACTATGGCTACACCTTC. Its translation: CASSRQANYGYTF. Using reference TRBV7-9 and TRBJ1-2 for the parts outside the CDR3, the full variable domain is DTGVSQNPRHKITKRGQNVTFRCDPISEHNRLYWYRQTLGQGPEFLTYFQNEAQLEKSRLLSDRFSAERPKGSFSTLEIQRTEQGDSAMYLCASSRQANYGYTFGSGTRLTVV.

The V and J genes are TRBV7-9 and TRBJ2-1; tentative D call: TRBD1 (5 bases). Looked up from germline, CDR1 is SEHNR and CDR2 is FQNEAQ (reference sequence). This CDR3 comprises 13 residues. V shed 8 bases and J shed 1 base, with 9 bases lying between them. The CDR3 spells CASYRSSYNEQFF. CDR3 nucleotide sequence: TGTGCCAGCTACAGGTCTTCCTACAATGAGCAGTTCTTC. The full variable domain, its missing parts supplied by reference TRBV7-9 and TRBJ2-1, is DTGVSQNPRHKITKRGQNVTFRCDPISEHNRLYWYRQTLGQGPEFLTYFQNEAQLEKSRLLSDRFSAERPKGSFSTLEIQRTEQGDSAMYLCASYRSSYNEQFFGPGTRLTVL.

This sequence joins TRBV28 and TRBJ2-7; tentative D call: TRBD2 (7 bases). Germline V lookup: CDR1 MDHEN, CDR2 SYDVKM. V was clipped by 7 bases and J by 4 bases, with 23 bases between them. The CDR3 is 16 amino acids. The CDR3 loop is CASTDSSGRGLYEQYF. DNA of the CDR3: TGTGCCAGCACCGATTCTAGCGGCAGGGGCTTATACGAGCAGTACTTC. Based on the CDR3 plus reference TRBV28 and TRBJ2-7, the full variable domain is DVKVTQSSRYLVKRTGEKVFLECVQDMDHENMFWYRQDPGLGLRLIYFSYDVKMKEKGDIPEGYSVSREKKERFSLILESASTNQTSMYLCASTDSSGRGLYEQYFGPGTRLTVT.

The chain employs TRBV7-3 and TRBJ2-1, with D perhaps being TRBD1 or TRBD2 (6 bases each). The CDR3 runs to 16 residues. Germline V gene data show CDR1 as SGHTA and CDR2 as FQGTGA. V was trimmed by 2 bases and J by 3 bases, leaving 14 bases between them. DNA of the CDR3: TGTGCCAGCAGCTTAGTAGGGGGGCGAATCTACAATGAGCAGTTCTTC. Translating it yields CASSLVGGRIYNEQFF.

This clonotype turned up a few times. The chain joins TRBV9 to TRBJ2-3; D is perhaps TRBD1 or TRBD2 (5 bases each). From germline, CDR1 is SGDLS and CDR2 YYNGEE. The CDR3 sequence is 15 residues long. With 8 bases removed from V and 2 bases from J, the gap between germline ends came to 18 bases. Written as DNA, the CDR3 is TGTGCCAGTAGCCCCGGGGACCGAAACACAGATACGCAGTATTTT. This translates into CASSPGDRNTDTQYF.

The chain recombines TRBV3-1 with TRBJ2-3; no clear D. Per the germline V gene, CDR1 is LGHDT and CDR2 is YNNKEL (reference sequence). Between the trimmed V and J ends, which lost 7 bases and 2 bases, there was a span of 10 bases. The CDR3 runs 13 residues. The CDR3 here is CASKVKSTDTQYF. The CDR3 DNA sequence: TGTGCCAGCAAAGTGAAATCCACAGATACGCAGTATTTT.

This sequence joins TRBV27 and TRBJ2-7, with D maybe TRBD1 (6 bases). The V gene's germline CDR1 is MNHEY and CDR2 SMNVEV (reference sequence). CDR3 length: 14 amino acids. Trimming cost V 5 bases and J 3 bases, with 14 bases left between them. Written as DNA, the CDR3 is TGTGCCAGCAGTAGGCAGGCAGGGGACTACGAGCAGTACTTC. It specifies CASSRQAGDYEQYF.

This clonotype has only a few counts. J is TRBJ2-7 and V is TRBV20-1, with D unresolved. The CDR3 extends over 13 amino acids. Germline V gene data show CDR1 as DFQATT and CDR2 as SNEGSKA (reference sequence). Trimming cost V 0 bases and J 2 bases, with 8 bases left between them. This CDR3 reads CSARDSGPYEQYF. The CDR3 region has the DNA TGCAGTGCTAGAGATTCCGGGCCCTACGAGCAGTACTTC.

There are many counts of this clonotype. This chain uses TRBV6-2 or TRBV6-3 with TRBJ2-1; D is ambiguous. CDR3 length equals 13 residues. V shed 2 bases and J shed 3 bases, with 5 bases lying between them. Germline-derived CDR1 and CDR2 are MNHEY and SVGEGT. The CDR3 loop is CASSYTDYNEQFF. For the CDR3, the DNA is TGTGCCAGCAGTTACACTGACTACAATGAGCAGTTCTTC.

The chain employs TRBV20-1 and TRBJ2-4, with TRBD2 matching over 14 bases. The CDR3 loop spans 15 amino acids. Germline assignment: CDR1 DFQATT and CDR2 SNEGSKA (reference sequence). Trimming took 5 bases from V and 4 from J; bases not matched to a gene: 4. In nucleotides, the CDR3 is TGCAGTGCTTTCCGACTAGCGGGGGGGAAAAACATTCAGTACTTC. Residues: CSAFRLAGGKNIQYF.

The V and J genes are TRBV10-3 and TRBJ2-3, with 7 nucleotides matching TRBD1. CDR1 and CDR2 from the germline V gene are ENHRY and SYGVKD. V was clipped by 6 bases and J by 4 bases; unmatched bases: 10. This CDR3 has 15 amino acids. DNA for the CDR3: TGTGCCATCAGGAAAGGACAGGACTCTTCAGATACGCAGTATTTT. Encoded protein: CAIRKGQDSSDTQYF.

The chain has TRBV12-3 or TRBV12-4 and TRBJ1-2; TRBD1 agrees at 7 bases. The CDR3 covers 13 residues. Trimming cost V 5 bases and J 7 bases; bases outside gene matches: 7. Here the CDR3 reads CASSPQGRGGYTF. In DNA, the CDR3 is TGTGCCAGCAGTCCACAGGGGCGAGGTGGCTACACCTTC.

The rearrangement links TRBV20-1 to TRBJ1-5; 7 bases match TRBD1. This CDR3 comprises 14 residues. Germline-derived CDR1 and CDR2 are DFQATT and SNEGSKA (reference sequence). The trim removed 5 bases at V and 4 bases at J, leaving 8 bases unmatched. The DNA for the CDR3 is TGCAGTGCTGAGGGGGCCGATGGGAATCAGCCCCAGCATTTT. As protein: CSAEGADGNQPQHF.

The chain employs TRBV29-1 and TRBJ2-3; D is possibly TRBD1 or TRBD2 (5 bases each). Per the germline V gene, CDR1 is SQVTM and CDR2 is ANQGSEA. V was pared by 5 bases and J by 3 bases, with 12 bases between. The CDR3 sequence is 13 residues long. DNA for the CDR3: TGCAGCGTTAAGGGACGGTTAACAGATACGCAGTATTTT. The encoded protein is CSVKGRLTDTQYF.

The chain combines TRBV7-9 with TRBJ1-4, with D possibly TRBD1 on 5 matching bases. The V and J ends lost 5 bases and 5 bases respectively, with 18 bases between them. The V gene's germline CDR1 is SEHNR and CDR2 FQNEAQ (reference sequence). This CDR3 has 16 residues. CDR3 sequence (DNA): TGTGCCAGCAGCCCAACTCTCCGGGGGGGGAATGAAAAACTGTTTTTT. It codes for CASSPTLRGGNEKLFF.

The V call is TRBV3-1, the J call TRBJ1-2, with D hard to call. The CDR3 extends over 15 amino acids. The V end lost 0 bases, the J end lost 8 bases, and 16 bases lay between the germline ends. Germline lookup yields CDR1 LGHDT and CDR2 YNNKEL (reference sequence). DNA for the CDR3: TGTGCCAGCAGCCAAGATCCGGGCAGGCCCATCGGCTACACCTTC. Its protein is CASSQDPGRPIGYTF.